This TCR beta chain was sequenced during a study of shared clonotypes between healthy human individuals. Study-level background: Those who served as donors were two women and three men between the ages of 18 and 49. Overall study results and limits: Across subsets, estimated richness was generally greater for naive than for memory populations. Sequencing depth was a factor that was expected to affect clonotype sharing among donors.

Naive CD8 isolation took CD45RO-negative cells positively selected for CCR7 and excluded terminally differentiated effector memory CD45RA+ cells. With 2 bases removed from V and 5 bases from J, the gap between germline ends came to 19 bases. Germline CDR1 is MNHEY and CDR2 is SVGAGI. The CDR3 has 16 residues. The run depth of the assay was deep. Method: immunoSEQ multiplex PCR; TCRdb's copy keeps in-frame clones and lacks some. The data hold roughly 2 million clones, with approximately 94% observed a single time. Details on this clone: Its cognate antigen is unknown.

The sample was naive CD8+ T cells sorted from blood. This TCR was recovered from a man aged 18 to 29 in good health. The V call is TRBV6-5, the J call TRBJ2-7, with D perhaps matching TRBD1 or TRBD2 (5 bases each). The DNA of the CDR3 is TGTGCCAGCAGTTACACACGGCAAGGGTGGGACGACGAGCAGTACTTC. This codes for CASSYTRQGWDDEQYF.